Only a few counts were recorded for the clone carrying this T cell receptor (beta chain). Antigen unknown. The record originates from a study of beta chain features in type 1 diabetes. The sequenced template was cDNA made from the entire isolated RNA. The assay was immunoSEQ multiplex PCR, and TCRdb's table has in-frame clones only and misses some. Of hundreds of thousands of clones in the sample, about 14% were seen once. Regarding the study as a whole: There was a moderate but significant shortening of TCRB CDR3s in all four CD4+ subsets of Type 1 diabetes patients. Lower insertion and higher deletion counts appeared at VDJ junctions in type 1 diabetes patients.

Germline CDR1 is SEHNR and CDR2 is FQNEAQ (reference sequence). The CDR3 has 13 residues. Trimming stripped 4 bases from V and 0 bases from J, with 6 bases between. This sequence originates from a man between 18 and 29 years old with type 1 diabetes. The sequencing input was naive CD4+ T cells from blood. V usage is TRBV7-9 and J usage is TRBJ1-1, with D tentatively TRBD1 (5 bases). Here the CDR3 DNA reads TGTGCCAGCAGCTCGACAGTGAACACTGAAGCTTTCTTT. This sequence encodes CASSSTVNTEAFF.